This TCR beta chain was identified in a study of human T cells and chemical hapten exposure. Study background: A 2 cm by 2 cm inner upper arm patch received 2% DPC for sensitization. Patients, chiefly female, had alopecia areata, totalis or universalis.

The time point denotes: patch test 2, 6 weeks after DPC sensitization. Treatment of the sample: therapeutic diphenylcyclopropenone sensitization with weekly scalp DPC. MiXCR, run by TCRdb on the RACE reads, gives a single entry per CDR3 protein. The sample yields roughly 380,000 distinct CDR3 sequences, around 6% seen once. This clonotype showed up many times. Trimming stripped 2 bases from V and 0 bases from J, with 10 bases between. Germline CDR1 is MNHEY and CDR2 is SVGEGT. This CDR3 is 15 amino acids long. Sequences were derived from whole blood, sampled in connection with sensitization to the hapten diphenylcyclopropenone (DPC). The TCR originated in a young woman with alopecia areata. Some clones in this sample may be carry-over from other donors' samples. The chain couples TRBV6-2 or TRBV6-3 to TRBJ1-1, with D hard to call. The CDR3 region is CASSYGRLVNTEAFF. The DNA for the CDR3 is TGTGCCAGCAGTTACGGTCGGCTTGTGAACACTGAAGCTTTCTTT.